The rows below give T cell receptor beta chains drawn from one sample of a study of control samples from healthy donors and cancer patients. Data came from immunoSEQ multiplex PCR; TCRdb stores just in-frame clones and leaves some out. The table lists under 450,000 clones, over 75% of them singletons. Sequencing input: PBMCs. All receptors derive from a man in his forties or fifties with head and neck cancer. Each CDR3 is given without its conserved first and last residue.

V gene,CDR3 protein
TRBV7-2,ASSLRTGGNQPQH
TRBV6-1,ASSEPLAGGQETQY
TRBV7-9,ASSGYTGELF
TRBV21-1,AMLRGEQY
TRBV7-3,ASSLLGPGTGDNEQF
TRBV18,ASSPGQGPTNYGYT
TRBV7-9,ASSPYRLAEFTDTQY
TRBV29-1,SVEDVTGAAEAF
TRBV20-1,SAGVGYEQY
TRBV19,ASSIDLWRQVETQY
TRBV11-2,ASSRGLYEQY
TRBV12-3/TRBV12-4,ASSGGQGLRF
TRBV28,ASSLRQGAFGGYT
TRBV28,ASSLGQGQDKAF
TRBV29-1,SDPGQGANQPQH
TRBV7-9,ASSNRADNEKLF